This T cell receptor (beta chain) was retrieved from a study of blood T cell repertoires in COVID-19. Study-wide background: Samples representing acute and convalescent COVID-19 were sourced from the United States, Italy and Spain. T cells, B-cell-depleted T cells, or PBMCs supplied cDNA or gDNA.

Per the study methods: Reference gene primers were amplified, and this amplification served to estimate nucleated cell counts. Clones were read by immunoSEQ multiplex PCR, and TCRdb kept only the in-frame ones, dropping some. V and J calls plus clone size are reproduced from that table; the DNA served to infer D and trimming. Of 50,000 or so clones listed, more than 75% were seen once; the top ten hold around 3.6%. In germline, CDR1 is SGHVS, CDR2 FQNEAQ. The CDR3 consists of 14 residues. Germline trimming cut 3 bases from V and 2 bases from J; bases unmatched to any gene: 3. This clonotype originated in a human donor in a cohort sampled during active COVID-19. This rearrangement joins TRBV7-8 to TRBJ2-7; the match to TRBD1 covers 8 bases. Specimen: peripheral blood. The CDR3 spells CASSLRDRPYEQYF. CDR3 DNA: TGTGCCAGCAGCTTGAGGGACAGGCCCTACGAGCAGTACTTC.